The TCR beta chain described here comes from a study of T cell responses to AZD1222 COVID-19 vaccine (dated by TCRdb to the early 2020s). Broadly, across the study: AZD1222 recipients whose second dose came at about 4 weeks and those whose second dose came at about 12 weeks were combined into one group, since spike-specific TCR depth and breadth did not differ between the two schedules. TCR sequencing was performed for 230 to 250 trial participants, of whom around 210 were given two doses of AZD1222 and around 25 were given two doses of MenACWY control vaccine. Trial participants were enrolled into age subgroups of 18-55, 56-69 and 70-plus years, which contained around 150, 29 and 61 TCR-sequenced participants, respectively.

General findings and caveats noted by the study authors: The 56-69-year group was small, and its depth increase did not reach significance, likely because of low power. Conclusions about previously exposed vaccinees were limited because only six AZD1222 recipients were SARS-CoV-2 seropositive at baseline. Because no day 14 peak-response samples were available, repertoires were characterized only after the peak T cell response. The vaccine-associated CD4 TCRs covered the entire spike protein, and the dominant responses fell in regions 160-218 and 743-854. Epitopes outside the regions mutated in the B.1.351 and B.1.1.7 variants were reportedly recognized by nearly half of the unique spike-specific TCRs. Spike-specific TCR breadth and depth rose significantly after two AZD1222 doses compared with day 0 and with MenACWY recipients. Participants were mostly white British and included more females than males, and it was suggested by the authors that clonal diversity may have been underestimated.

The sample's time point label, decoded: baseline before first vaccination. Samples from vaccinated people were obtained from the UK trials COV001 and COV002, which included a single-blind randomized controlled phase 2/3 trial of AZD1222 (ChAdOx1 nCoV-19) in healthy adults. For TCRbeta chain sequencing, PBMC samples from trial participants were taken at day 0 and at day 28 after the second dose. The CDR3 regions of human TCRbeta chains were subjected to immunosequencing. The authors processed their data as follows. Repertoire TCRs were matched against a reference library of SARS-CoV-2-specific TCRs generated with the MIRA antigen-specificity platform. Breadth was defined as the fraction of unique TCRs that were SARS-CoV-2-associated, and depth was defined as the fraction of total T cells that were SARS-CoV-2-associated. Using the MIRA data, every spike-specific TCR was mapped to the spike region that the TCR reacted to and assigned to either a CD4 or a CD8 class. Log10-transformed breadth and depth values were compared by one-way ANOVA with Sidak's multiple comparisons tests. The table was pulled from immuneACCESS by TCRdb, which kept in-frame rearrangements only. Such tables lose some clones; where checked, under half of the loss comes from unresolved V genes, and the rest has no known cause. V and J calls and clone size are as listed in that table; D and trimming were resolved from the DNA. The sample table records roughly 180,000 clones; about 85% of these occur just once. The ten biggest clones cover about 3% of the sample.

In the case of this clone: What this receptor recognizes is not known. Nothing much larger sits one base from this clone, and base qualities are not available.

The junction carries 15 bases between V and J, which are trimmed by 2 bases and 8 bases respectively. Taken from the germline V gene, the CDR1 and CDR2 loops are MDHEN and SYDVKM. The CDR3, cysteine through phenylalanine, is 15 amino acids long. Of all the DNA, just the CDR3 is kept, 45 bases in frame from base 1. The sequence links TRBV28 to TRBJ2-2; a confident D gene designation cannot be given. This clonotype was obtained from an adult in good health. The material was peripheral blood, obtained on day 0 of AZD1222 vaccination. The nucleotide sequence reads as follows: TGTGCCAGCAGTTTAGACGGAACCCGCGTTGGGGAGCTGTTTTTT. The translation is CASSLDGTRVGELFF.